The rows below give T cell receptor beta chains drawn from one sample of a study of cytomegalovirus exposure and HLA in healthy donors. Assay used: immunoSEQ multiplex PCR; TCRdb lists only in-frame clones, some missing. The sample lists roughly 130,000 clones; 80% were seen once. Sequencing was carried out using PBMCs. The receptors come from a man in his forties or fifties in good health and CMV-seronegative. Both conserved end residues are part of each CDR3. A D gene is named only where the DNA matches it firmly. Some rows mark clone size as missing; the rest say once, few, many or name a class of expanded clone.

CDR3 length: 13
D gene: .
clone size: .
V gene: TRBV4-2
J gene: TRBJ2-1
CDR3 protein: CASSQNPRGEQFF
CDR3 DNA: TGTGCCAGCAGCCAAAACCCCAGGGGTGAGCAGTTCTTC

CDR3 length: 14
D gene: .
clone size: .
V gene: TRBV30
J gene: TRBJ1-5
CDR3 protein: CAWSSQGGNQPQHF
CDR3 DNA: TGTGCCTGGAGTAGTCAGGGTGGCAATCAGCCCCAGCATTTT

CDR3 length: 13
D gene: .
clone size: .
V gene: TRBV7-3
J gene: TRBJ2-2
CDR3 protein: CASSLRGPGELFF
CDR3 DNA: TGTGCCAGCAGCTTAAGAGGGCCCGGGGAGCTGTTTTTT

CDR3 length: 19
D gene: TRBD1
clone size: .
V gene: TRBV23-1
J gene: TRBJ1-5
CDR3 protein: CASSRGRTGGAYSNQPQHF
CDR3 DNA: TGCGCCAGCAGTCGAGGAAGAACAGGGGGCGCTTATAGCAATCAGCCCCAGCATTTT

CDR3 length: 13
D gene: TRBD1
clone size: .
V gene: TRBV5-8
J gene: TRBJ2-5
CDR3 protein: CASSTTGQETQYF
CDR3 DNA: TGTGCCAGCAGCACGACAGGGCAAGAGACCCAGTACTTC

CDR3 length: 14
D gene: TRBD1
clone size: .
V gene: TRBV2
J gene: TRBJ2-7
CDR3 protein: CASRRTGSSYEQYF
CDR3 DNA: TGTGCCAGCAGAAGGACAGGGAGCTCCTACGAGCAGTACTTC

CDR3 length: 19
D gene: .
clone size: .
V gene: TRBV4-1
J gene: TRBJ2-5
CDR3 protein: CASSQDRRGGGPYQETQYF
CDR3 DNA: TGCGCCAGCAGCCAAGATCGGAGAGGCGGGGGCCCTTACCAAGAGACCCAGTACTTC

CDR3 length: 14
D gene: .
clone size: .
V gene: TRBV28
J gene: TRBJ2-3
CDR3 protein: CASNKGRYTDTQYF
CDR3 DNA: TGTGCCAGCAATAAGGGGAGGTACACAGATACGCAGTATTTT

CDR3 length: 14
D gene: .
clone size: .
V gene: TRBV6-1
J gene: TRBJ1-2
CDR3 protein: CATGFSRRGYGYTF
CDR3 DNA: TGTGCCACTGGATTCTCCCGAAGGGGCTATGGCTACACCTTC

CDR3 length: 15
D gene: .
clone size: .
V gene: TRBV5-1
J gene: TRBJ2-3
CDR3 protein: CASSLPGLNTDTQYF
CDR3 DNA: TGCGCCAGCAGCTTACCTGGACTGAACACAGATACGCAGTATTTT

CDR3 length: 17
D gene: .
clone size: .
V gene: TRBV5-1
J gene: TRBJ2-2
CDR3 protein: CASSLSSQSANTGELFF
CDR3 DNA: TGCGCCAGCAGCTTAAGCTCGCAGAGCGCGAACACCGGGGAGCTGTTTTTT

CDR3 length: 14
D gene: .
clone size: .
V gene: TRBV28
J gene: TRBJ2-7
CDR3 protein: CASSRPGVTYEQYF
CDR3 DNA: TGTGCCAGCAGTCGCCCCGGGGTAACCTACGAGCAGTACTTC

CDR3 length: 15
D gene: .
clone size: .
V gene: TRBV7-2
J gene: TRBJ2-7
CDR3 protein: CASSWGVAANYEQYF
CDR3 DNA: TGTGCCAGCAGCTGGGGCGTAGCGGCCAACTACGAGCAGTACTTC

CDR3 length: 14
D gene: TRBD1
clone size: .
V gene: TRBV29-1
J gene: TRBJ2-1
CDR3 protein: CSVEVGTGDNEQFF
CDR3 DNA: TGCAGCGTTGAAGTGGGGACAGGGGACAATGAGCAGTTCTTC

CDR3 length: 16
D gene: TRBD1
clone size: .
V gene: TRBV19
J gene: TRBJ1-2
CDR3 protein: CASSATSQGSGYGYTF
CDR3 DNA: TGTGCCAGTAGTGCCACCTCACAGGGGTCAGGCTATGGCTACACCTTC

CDR3 length: 14
D gene: TRBD1
clone size: .
V gene: TRBV5-1
J gene: TRBJ1-2
CDR3 protein: CASSPGQGAYGYTF
CDR3 DNA: TGCGCCAGCAGCCCCGGACAGGGTGCTTATGGCTACACCTTC

CDR3 length: 14
D gene: .
clone size: .
V gene: TRBV10-3
J gene: TRBJ2-7
CDR3 protein: CAISDMRGWREQYF
CDR3 DNA: TGTGCCATCAGTGATATGAGGGGGTGGCGCGAGCAGTACTTC

CDR3 length: 14
D gene: .
clone size: .
V gene: TRBV7-9
J gene: TRBJ2-2
CDR3 protein: CASSPGTMTGELFF
CDR3 DNA: TGTGCCAGCAGCCCGGGGACAATGACCGGGGAGCTGTTTTTT

CDR3 length: 11
D gene: .
clone size: .
V gene: TRBV11-2
J gene: TRBJ2-1
CDR3 protein: CASSRWNEQFF
CDR3 DNA: TGTGCCAGCAGCCGGTGGAATGAGCAGTTCTTC

CDR3 length: 12
D gene: TRBD1
clone size: .
V gene: TRBV16
J gene: TRBJ2-7
CDR3 protein: CASSRQGYEQYF
CDR3 DNA: TGTGCCAGCAGCCGACAGGGCTACGAGCAGTACTTC

CDR3 length: 11
D gene: .
clone size: once
V gene: TRBV7-9
J gene: TRBJ2-7
CDR3 protein: CASSLEAEGYF
CDR3 DNA: TGTGCCAGCAGCTTAGAGGCCGAGGGGTACTTC

CDR3 length: 16
D gene: TRBD1
clone size: .
V gene: TRBV27
J gene: TRBJ2-5
CDR3 protein: CASSPKTGMVRETQYF
CDR3 DNA: TGTGCCAGCAGTCCGAAGACAGGGATGGTCAGGGAGACCCAGTACTTC

CDR3 length: 15
D gene: TRBD1
clone size: .
V gene: TRBV5-6
J gene: TRBJ2-1
CDR3 protein: CASSYLDRVGNEQFF
CDR3 DNA: TGTGCCAGCAGCTACCTGGACAGGGTGGGGAATGAGCAGTTCTTC

CDR3 length: 13
D gene: .
clone size: .
V gene: TRBV4-2
J gene: TRBJ2-7
CDR3 protein: CASSPTGPDEQYF
CDR3 DNA: TGTGCCAGCAGCCCGACAGGTCCTGACGAGCAGTACTTC

CDR3 length: 11
D gene: .
clone size: .
V gene: TRBV13
J gene: TRBJ2-5
CDR3 protein: CASSVSETQYF
CDR3 DNA: TGTGCCAGCAGCGTCTCCGAGACCCAGTACTTC

CDR3 length: 13
D gene: .
clone size: .
V gene: TRBV6-1
J gene: TRBJ1-4
CDR3 protein: CAASLSTNEKLFF
CDR3 DNA: TGTGCCGCCTCGCTATCAACTAATGAAAAACTGTTTTTT

CDR3 length: 15
D gene: .
clone size: .
V gene: TRBV29-1
J gene: TRBJ1-2
CDR3 protein: CSVLPYPGANYGYTF
CDR3 DNA: TGCAGCGTTCTCCCCTACCCGGGAGCTAACTATGGCTACACCTTC

CDR3 length: 13
D gene: .
clone size: once
V gene: TRBV2
J gene: TRBJ2-5
CDR3 protein: CASSSDSQETQYF
CDR3 DNA: TGTGCCAGCAGTAGTGACAGCCAAGAGACCCAGTACTTC

CDR3 length: 14
D gene: .
clone size: .
V gene: TRBV28
J gene: TRBJ1-3
CDR3 protein: CASSFTSSGNTIYF
CDR3 DNA: TGTGCCAGCAGTTTTACCTCTAGTGGAAACACCATATATTTT

CDR3 length: 16
D gene: .
clone size: .
V gene: TRBV7-9
J gene: TRBJ2-2
CDR3 protein: CASSPPTPGVTGELFF
CDR3 DNA: TGTGCCAGCAGCCCCCCTACGCCGGGGGTCACCGGGGAGCTGTTTTTT

CDR3 length: 14
D gene: .
clone size: .
V gene: TRBV5-1
J gene: TRBJ2-3
CDR3 protein: CASNQGISTDTQYF
CDR3 DNA: TGCGCCAGCAATCAGGGGATCAGCACAGATACGCAGTATTTT

CDR3 length: 18
D gene: TRBD2
clone size: .
V gene: TRBV5-4
J gene: TRBJ2-1
CDR3 protein: CASSRTSGGALGYNEQFF
CDR3 DNA: TGTGCCAGCAGCCGGACTAGCGGGGGGGCCTTGGGTTACAATGAGCAGTTCTTC

CDR3 length: 15
D gene: TRBD1
clone size: .
V gene: TRBV10-3
J gene: TRBJ2-7
CDR3 protein: CAISDPGTGVYEQYF
CDR3 DNA: TGTGCCATCAGTGACCCCGGGACAGGGGTCTACGAGCAGTACTTC

CDR3 length: 15
D gene: .
clone size: .
V gene: TRBV11-2
J gene: TRBJ1-2
CDR3 protein: CASSLREGSSYGYTF
CDR3 DNA: TGTGCCAGCAGCTTACGTGAGGGCTCCAGCTATGGCTACACCTTC

CDR3 length: 14
D gene: .
clone size: .
V gene: TRBV5-5
J gene: TRBJ2-2
CDR3 protein: CASSLLLNTGELFF
CDR3 DNA: TGTGCCAGCAGCTTACTACTCAACACCGGGGAGCTGTTTTTT

CDR3 length: 15
D gene: TRBD1
clone size: .
V gene: TRBV19
J gene: TRBJ1-3
CDR3 protein: CASHPWDSSGNTIYF
CDR3 DNA: TGTGCCAGCCACCCTTGGGACAGCTCTGGAAACACCATATATTTT

CDR3 length: 14
D gene: TRBD1
clone size: .
V gene: TRBV6-6
J gene: TRBJ1-5
CDR3 protein: CASSTRDRGRPQHF
CDR3 DNA: TGTGCCAGCAGTACCCGGGACAGGGGAAGACCCCAGCATTTT

CDR3 length: 17
D gene: TRBD2
clone size: .
V gene: TRBV5-1
J gene: TRBJ2-1
CDR3 protein: CASSLGLAGYGEDEQFF
CDR3 DNA: TGCGCCAGCAGCTTGGGACTAGCGGGATACGGTGAAGATGAGCAGTTCTTC

CDR3 length: 16
D gene: TRBD1
clone size: .
V gene: TRBV5-4
J gene: TRBJ1-6
CDR3 protein: CASSLVRTGGSSPLHF
CDR3 DNA: TGTGCCAGCAGCTTGGTTAGGACAGGGGGTAGTTCACCCCTCCACTTT

CDR3 length: 14
D gene: TRBD1
clone size: few
V gene: TRBV2
J gene: TRBJ1-2
CDR3 protein: CASSTQGANYGYTF
CDR3 DNA: TGTGCCAGCAGTACACAGGGGGCTAACTATGGCTACACCTTC

CDR3 length: 15
D gene: TRBD2
clone size: .
V gene: TRBV28
J gene: TRBJ2-2
CDR3 protein: CASSPGTSPTGELFF
CDR3 DNA: TGTGCCAGCAGCCCAGGGACTAGCCCCACCGGGGAGCTGTTTTTT

CDR3 length: 14
D gene: .
clone size: .
V gene: TRBV2
J gene: TRBJ2-5
CDR3 protein: CASTKAGRSETQYF
CDR3 DNA: TGTGCCAGCACTAAGGCAGGGAGGAGTGAGACCCAGTACTTC

CDR3 length: 15
D gene: TRBD1
clone size: .
V gene: TRBV18
J gene: TRBJ1-2
CDR3 protein: CASSPPGQAPYGYTF
CDR3 DNA: TGTGCCAGCTCACCACCGGGACAGGCCCCTTATGGCTACACCTTC

CDR3 length: 14
D gene: .
clone size: .
V gene: TRBV10-3
J gene: TRBJ1-5
CDR3 protein: CAISESGSNQPQHF
CDR3 DNA: TGTGCCATCAGTGAGTCCGGTAGCAATCAGCCCCAGCATTTT

CDR3 length: 15
D gene: TRBD2
clone size: few
V gene: TRBV25-1
J gene: TRBJ2-5
CDR3 protein: CASSKNLAGQETQYF
CDR3 DNA: TGTGCCAGCAGTAAGAATCTAGCGGGGCAAGAGACCCAGTACTTC

CDR3 length: 15
D gene: TRBD2
clone size: .
V gene: TRBV5-4
J gene: TRBJ2-5
CDR3 protein: CASSRDRPAGETQYF
CDR3 DNA: TGTGCCAGCAGCCGGGACCGGCCAGCGGGGGAGACCCAGTACTTC